This T cell receptor (beta chain) was sequenced in a study of cytotoxic CD8 clonotypes in ibrutinib-treated CLL. Background on the study: Across samples, productive templates numbered 255,043 and productive rearrangements reached about 100,000 on average.

Regarding this clone: The antigen is not known.

The CDR3 has 14 amino acids. Germline loops: CDR1 LNHDA, CDR2 SQIVND (reference sequence). Trimming removed 5 bases from V and 3 bases from J, with 13 bases in between. Measured with immunoSEQ multiplex PCR; TCRdb has only the in-frame clones, and not every one. Altogether some 70,000 clones are present, about nine tenths being singletons, with the ten largest covering roughly 3%. Notes on the study in general: The clonality rise at ibrutinib response reflected private clonotype expansion. Relative to age-matched healthy donors, clonality at baseline was higher, and it tracked circulating CD8+ T-cell counts. Upon ibrutinib response clonality rose, and upon progression it fell back toward baseline.

This chain uses TRBV19 with TRBJ2-5, with a possible D match to TRBD2 (6 bases). The clonotype comes from a human donor with chronic lymphocytic leukemia. The source was PBMCs, collected after 12 months of ibrutinib treatment. CDR3 in amino acids: CASSPRGGEETQYF. The CDR3 nucleotides read TGTGCCAGTAGTCCCCGGGGAGGAGAAGAGACCCAGTACTTC.